This T cell receptor (beta chain) derives from a study of beta chain features in type 1 diabetes. For the study at large: The examined sorted cells totaled over 85,000,000 across samples. Findings and caveats of the study: Among all four CD4+ subsets, Type 1 diabetes patients had TCRB CDR3s that were moderately but significantly shorter.

Concerning this clone itself: Its antigen is unknown.

Germline CDR1 GTSNPN, CDR2 SVGIG (reference sequence). The CDR3 covers 14 residues. The junction had 3 bases not matched to a gene; V was cut back by 4 bases and J by 5 bases. cDNA synthesis used the whole RNA isolate, giving expressed TCRB sequences. Profiled with immunoSEQ multiplex PCR; TCRdb holds only in-frame clones, not every one. The data show a few hundred thousand clones, with approximately 30% seen just once and around 0.065% held by the top ten. Material for sequencing was naive CD4+ T cells from blood. This receptor was taken from a young man in good health. The gene calls are TRBV30 and TRBJ2-1; 12 bases align to TRBD2. CDR3 region: CAWTSGRGDNEQFF. The CDR3 DNA reads TGTGCCTGGACTAGCGGGAGGGGGGACAATGAGCAGTTCTTC.